This T cell receptor (beta chain) stems from a study of blood T cell repertoires in COVID-19. Study at large: Acute-phase and convalescent COVID-19 samples originated in the United States, Italy and Spain.

This clone was seen many times. Per the authors' pipeline: It was from reference gene primer amplification that nucleated cell counts were estimated. Clones were read by immunoSEQ multiplex PCR, and TCRdb kept only the in-frame ones, dropping some. Clone size and V and J calls were adopted from that table, with D and trimming inferred from the DNA. The sample has around 140,000 clones; about three quarters are singletons. Specimen: peripheral blood. The TCR was taken from a woman of 80 years or more with active or convalescent COVID-19.

The DNA of the CDR3 is TGTGCCAGCTCACCTCAGACAGGTAGCACAGATACGCAGTATTTT. It specifies CASSPQTGSTDTQYF. The chain carries TRBV18 and TRBJ2-3, with D perhaps TRBD1 (6 bases). The CDR3 is 15 amino acids. Between the trimmed V and J ends, which lost 3 bases and 0 bases, there was a span of 10 bases. Germline CDR1 and CDR2: KGHSH and LQKENI.